This T cell receptor beta chain was retrieved from a study of T-cell reconstitution after alpha-beta-depleted transplantation in children. Whole-study results and caveats: Several hundred rapidly expanded clones from non-depleted graft cells reportedly supplied alpha-beta T cells about two months post-transplant. Some patients' high day-60 TCRbeta diversity was attributed to recipient cells surviving conditioning. Newly produced T cells mostly accounted for T-cell counts and diversity one year post-transplant.

For this clonotype: What it binds is not known.

The CDR3 sequence is 14 residues long. CDR1 is SGHTA and CDR2 is FQGTGA in the germline V gene. The V gene end was trimmed by 5 bases and the J gene end by 6 bases; junction bases not matched to a gene: 7. Construction of the TCRbeta library involved unique molecular identifiers. TCRdb processed the PCR reads anew with MiXCR; each CDR3 protein has one entry. The table lists about 980,000 distinct CDR3 sequences, about 29% of them singletons. The sample was PBMCs, mostly from graft donor cells, taken 360 days after TCRalphabeta/CD19-depleted stem cell transplant. This chain uses TRBV7-3 with TRBJ2-7; 10 positions match TRBD2. The receptor comes from a boy under three years old who had a stem cell transplant for SCID, so the T cells may come from the graft donor. The CDR3 coding sequence is TGTGCCAGCAGCCTCAGCGGGGGGGCTCCCGAGCAGTACTTC. This gives the protein CASSLSGGAPEQYF.